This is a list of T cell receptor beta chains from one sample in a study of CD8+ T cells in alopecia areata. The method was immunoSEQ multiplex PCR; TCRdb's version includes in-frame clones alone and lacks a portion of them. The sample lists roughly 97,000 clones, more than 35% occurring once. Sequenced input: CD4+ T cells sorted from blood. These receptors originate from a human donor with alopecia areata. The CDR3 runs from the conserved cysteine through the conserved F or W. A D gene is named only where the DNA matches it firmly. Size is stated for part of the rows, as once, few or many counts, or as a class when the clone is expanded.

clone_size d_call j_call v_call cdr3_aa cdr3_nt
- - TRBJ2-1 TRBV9 CASSGAGNSYNEQFF TGTGCCAGCAGCGGGGCCGGCAACTCCTACAATGAGCAGTTCTTC
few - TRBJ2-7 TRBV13 CASSPQDRLYEQYF TGTGCCAGCAGCCCCCAAGACCGCCTCTACGAGCAGTACTTC
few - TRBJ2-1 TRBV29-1 CSVIGGVEQFF TGCAGCGTGATAGGAGGGGTTGAGCAGTTCTTC
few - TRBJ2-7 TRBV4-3 CASSQAGGEVEQYF TGCGCCAGCAGCCAAGCCGGGGGAGAAGTCGAGCAGTACTTC
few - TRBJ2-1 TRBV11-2 CASSLELSGLFRHEQFF TGTGCCAGCAGCTTAGAGCTTTCGGGGTTGTTTCGACATGAGCAGTTCTTC
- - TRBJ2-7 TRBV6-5 CASSYWTGEQYF TGTGCCAGCAGTTACTGGACTGGCGAGCAGTACTTC
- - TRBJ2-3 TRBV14 CASSHYTQYF TGTGCCAGCAGCCATTATACGCAGTATTTT
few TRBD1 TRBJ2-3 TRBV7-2 CASSFDRGRTDTQYF TGTGCCAGCAGTTTTGACAGGGGACGCACAGATACGCAGTATTTT
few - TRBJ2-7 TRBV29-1 CSTRTVTYEQYF TGCAGCACCCGGACAGTGACCTACGAGCAGTACTTC
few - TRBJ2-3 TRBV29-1 CSVVGGITDTQYF TGCAGCGTTGTCGGGGGTATTACGGATACGCAGTATTTT
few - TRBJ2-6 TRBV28 CASSGEPSGANVLTF TGTGCCAGCAGTGGTGAGCCATCTGGGGCCAACGTCCTGACTTTC
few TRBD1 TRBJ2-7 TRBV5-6 CASSLGQGAVFYEQYF TGTGCCAGCAGCCTCGGACAGGGAGCCGTTTTCTACGAGCAGTACTTC
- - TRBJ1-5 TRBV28 CASAGGNQPQHF TGTGCCAGCGCCGGGGGCAATCAGCCCCAGCATTTT
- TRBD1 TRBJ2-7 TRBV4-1 CASSLDEGQGYEQYF TGCGCCAGCAGCCTCGATGAGGGACAGGGATACGAGCAGTACTTC
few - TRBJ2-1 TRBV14 CASSQGRVGNEQFF TGTGCCAGCAGCCAAGGCAGGGTTGGCAATGAGCAGTTCTTC
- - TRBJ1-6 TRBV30 CAWTTRWGSPLHF TGTGCCTGGACCACCAGATGGGGATCACCCCTCCACTTT
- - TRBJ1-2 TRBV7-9 CASSTAPISGYTF TGTGCCAGCAGCACAGCACCGATCAGTGGCTACACCTTC
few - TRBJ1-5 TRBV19 CASTGGGAPLSSNQPQHF TGTGCCAGTACCGGAGGTGGGGCCCCCCTATCGAGCAATCAGCCCCAGCATTTT
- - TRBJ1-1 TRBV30 CAWSPPGGGTEAFF TGTGCCTGGAGTCCCCCCGGCGGGGGGACTGAAGCTTTCTTT
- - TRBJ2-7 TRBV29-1 CSVGWTASSYEQYF TGCAGCGTTGGCTGGACAGCTAGCTCCTACGAGCAGTACTTC
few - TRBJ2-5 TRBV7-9 CASSLDQKETQYF TGTGCCAGCAGCTTAGACCAAAAAGAGACCCAGTACTTC
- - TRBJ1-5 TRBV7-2 CASSLGRGSNQPQHF TGTGCCAGCAGCTTAGGTCGGGGTAGCAATCAGCCCCAGCATTTT
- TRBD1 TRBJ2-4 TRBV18 CASSPGTGFQNIQYF TGTGCCAGCTCACCCGGGACAGGGTTCCAAAACATTCAGTACTTC
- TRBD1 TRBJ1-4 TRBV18 CASSQDRGREKLFF TGTGCCAGCTCACAGGACAGGGGACGGGAAAAACTGTTTTTT
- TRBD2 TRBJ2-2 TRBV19 CASTKLAGEGELFF TGTGCCAGTACTAAGCTGGCGGGAGAGGGGGAGCTGTTTTTT
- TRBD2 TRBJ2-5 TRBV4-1 CASSQGTSGRFIETQYF TGCGCCAGCAGCCAAGGGACTAGCGGGAGATTTATAGAGACCCAGTACTTC
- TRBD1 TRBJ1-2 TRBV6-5 CASSYLDRTNYGYTF TGTGCCAGCAGTTACCTGGACAGGACTAACTATGGCTACACCTTC
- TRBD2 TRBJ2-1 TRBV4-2 CPSSQGTSGRADEQFF TGTCCCAGCAGCCAAGGGACTAGCGGGAGGGCCGATGAGCAGTTCTTC
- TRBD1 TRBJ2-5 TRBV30 CAWSTTGVETQYF TGTGCCTGGAGTACGACAGGGGTGGAGACCCAGTACTTC
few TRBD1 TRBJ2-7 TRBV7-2 CASSFTTGDLYF TGTGCCAGCAGCTTTACTACAGGGGACCTGTACTTC
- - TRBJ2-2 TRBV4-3 CASSQVGLDGAYGELFF TGCGCCAGCAGCCAAGTGGGGTTAGACGGGGCCTACGGGGAGCTGTTTTTT
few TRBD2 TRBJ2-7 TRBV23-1 CASSQTSGPTGGYEQYF TGCGCCAGCAGTCAAACATCCGGTCCTACGGGAGGTTACGAGCAGTACTTC
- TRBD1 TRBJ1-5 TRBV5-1 CASSSTGGNQPQHF TGCGCCAGCAGCTCGACAGGGGGCAATCAGCCCCAGCATTTT
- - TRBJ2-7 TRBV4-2 CASSQEMRLRDYEQYF TGTGCCAGCAGCCAAGAAATGCGCCTGAGGGACTACGAGCAGTACTTC
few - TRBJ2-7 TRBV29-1 CSVRENEQYF TGCAGCGTTCGGGAGAACGAGCAGTACTTC
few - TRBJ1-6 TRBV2 CASGSAYNSPLHF TGTGCCAGCGGCAGTGCCTATAATTCACCCCTCCACTTT
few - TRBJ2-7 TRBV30 CAWSVKTGRSYEQYF TGTGCCTGGAGTGTGAAGACAGGGAGGTCCTACGAGCAGTACTTC
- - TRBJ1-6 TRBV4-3 CASSLAGRGSPLHF TGCGCCAGCAGCCTCGCGGGCCGGGGTTCACCCCTCCACTTT
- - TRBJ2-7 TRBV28 CASSLIPGLYEQYF TGTGCCAGCAGTTTAATTCCAGGGCTCTACGAGCAGTACTTC
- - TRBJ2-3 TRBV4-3 CASSRRTEDTQYF TGCGCCAGCAGCCGGCGGACGGAAGATACGCAGTATTTT
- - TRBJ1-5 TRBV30 CAWTKGGGQPQHF TGTGCCTGGACAAAAGGGGGTGGTCAGCCCCAGCATTTT
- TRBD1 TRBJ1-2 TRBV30 CAWITGGGGYTF TGTGCCTGGATTACAGGGGGCGGAGGCTACACCTTC
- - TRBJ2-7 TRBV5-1 CASSLGRNEQYF TGCGCCAGCAGCTTGGGACGAAACGAGCAGTACTTC
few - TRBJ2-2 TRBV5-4 CASRAGTANTGELFF TGTGCCAGCAGAGCCGGGACGGCGAACACCGGGGAGCTGTTTTTT
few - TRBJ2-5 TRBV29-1 CSGDYQETQYF TGCAGCGGGGACTACCAAGAGACCCAGTACTTC